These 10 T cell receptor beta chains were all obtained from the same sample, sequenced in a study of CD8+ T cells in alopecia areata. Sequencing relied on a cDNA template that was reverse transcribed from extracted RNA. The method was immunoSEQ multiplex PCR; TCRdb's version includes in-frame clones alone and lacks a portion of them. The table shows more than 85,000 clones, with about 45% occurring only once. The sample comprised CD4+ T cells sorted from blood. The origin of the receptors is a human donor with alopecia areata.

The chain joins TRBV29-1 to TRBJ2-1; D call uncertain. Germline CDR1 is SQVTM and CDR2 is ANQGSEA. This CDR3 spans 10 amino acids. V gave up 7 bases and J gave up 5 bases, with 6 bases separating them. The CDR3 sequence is CSGRDNEQFF. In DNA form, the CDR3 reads TGCAGCGGCAGAGACAATGAGCAGTTCTTC.

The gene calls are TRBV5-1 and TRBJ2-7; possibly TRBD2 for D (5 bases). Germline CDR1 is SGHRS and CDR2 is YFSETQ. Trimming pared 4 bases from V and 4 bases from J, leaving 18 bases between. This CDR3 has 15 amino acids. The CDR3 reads CASSQDPGSGYEQYF. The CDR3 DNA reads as TGCGCCAGCAGCCAAGATCCCGGATCGGGGTACGAGCAGTACTTC. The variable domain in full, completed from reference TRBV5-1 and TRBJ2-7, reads KAGVTQTPRYLIKTRGQQVTLSCSPISGHRSVSWYQQTPGQGLQFLFEYFSETQRNKGNFPGRFSGRQFSNSRSEMNVSTLELGDSALYLCASSQDPGSGYEQYFGPGTRLTVT.

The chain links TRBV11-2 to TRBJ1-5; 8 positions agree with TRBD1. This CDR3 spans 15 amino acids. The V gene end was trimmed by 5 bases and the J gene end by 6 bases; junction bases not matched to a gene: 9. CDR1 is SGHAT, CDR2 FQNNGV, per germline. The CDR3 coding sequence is TGTGCCAGCAGCCCCGGACAGGGCCCCAGTCAGCCCCAGCATTTT. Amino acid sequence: CASSPGQGPSQPQHF.

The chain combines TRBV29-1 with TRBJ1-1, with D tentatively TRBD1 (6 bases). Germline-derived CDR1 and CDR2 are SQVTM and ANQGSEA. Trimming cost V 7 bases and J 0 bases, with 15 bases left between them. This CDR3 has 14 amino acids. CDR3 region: CSANSGAVNTEAFF. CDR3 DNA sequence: TGCAGCGCAAATTCAGGGGCCGTGAACACTGAAGCTTTCTTT.

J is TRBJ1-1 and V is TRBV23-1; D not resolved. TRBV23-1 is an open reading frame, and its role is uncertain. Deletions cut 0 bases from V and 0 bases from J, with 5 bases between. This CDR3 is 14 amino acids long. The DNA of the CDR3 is TGCGCCAGCAGTCAATCGGGGATGAACACTGAAGCTTTCTTT. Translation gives CASSQSGMNTEAFF.

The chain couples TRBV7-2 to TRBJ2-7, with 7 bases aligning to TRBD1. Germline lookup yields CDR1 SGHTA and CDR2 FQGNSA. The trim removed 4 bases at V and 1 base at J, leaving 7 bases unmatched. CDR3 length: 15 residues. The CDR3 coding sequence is TGTGCCAGCAGCTCCTCCGGGGACAGATCCTACGAGCAGTACTTC. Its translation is CASSSSGDRSYEQYF.

For the CDR3, the DNA is TGCAGCGTTCGGCTAGTTCGGGACGAGCAGTACTTC. It translates to CSVRLVRDEQYF. This chain uses TRBV29-1 with TRBJ2-7; no firm D call. The V and J ends lost 5 bases and 5 bases respectively, with 13 bases between them. The CDR3 runs 12 residues. Germline V gene lookup returns CDR1 SQVTM and CDR2 ANQGSEA.

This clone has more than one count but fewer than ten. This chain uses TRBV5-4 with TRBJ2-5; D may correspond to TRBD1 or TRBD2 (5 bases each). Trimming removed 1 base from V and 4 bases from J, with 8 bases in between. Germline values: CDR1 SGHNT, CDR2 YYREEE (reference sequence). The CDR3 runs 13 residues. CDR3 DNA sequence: TGTGCCAGCAGCTTGTACGGGGCAGAGACCCAGTACTTC. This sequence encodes CASSLYGAETQYF.

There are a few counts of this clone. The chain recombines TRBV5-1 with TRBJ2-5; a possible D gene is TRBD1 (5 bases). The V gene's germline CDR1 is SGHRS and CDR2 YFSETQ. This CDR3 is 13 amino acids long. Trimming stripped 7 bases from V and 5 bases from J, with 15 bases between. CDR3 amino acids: CASGDSQRETQYF. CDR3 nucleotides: TGCGCCAGCGGAGACAGCCAAAGGGAGACCCAGTACTTC. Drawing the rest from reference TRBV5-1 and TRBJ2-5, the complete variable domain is KAGVTQTPRYLIKTRGQQVTLSCSPISGHRSVSWYQQTPGQGLQFLFEYFSETQRNKGNFPGRFSGRQFSNSRSEMNVSTLELGDSALYLCASGDSQRETQYFGPGTRLLVL.

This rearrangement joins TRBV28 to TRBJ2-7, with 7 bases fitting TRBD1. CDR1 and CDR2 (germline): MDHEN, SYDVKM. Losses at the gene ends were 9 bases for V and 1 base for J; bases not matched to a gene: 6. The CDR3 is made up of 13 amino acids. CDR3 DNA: TGTGCCAGTTACGACAGGGCGTCCTACGAGCAGTACTTC. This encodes CASYDRASYEQYF.